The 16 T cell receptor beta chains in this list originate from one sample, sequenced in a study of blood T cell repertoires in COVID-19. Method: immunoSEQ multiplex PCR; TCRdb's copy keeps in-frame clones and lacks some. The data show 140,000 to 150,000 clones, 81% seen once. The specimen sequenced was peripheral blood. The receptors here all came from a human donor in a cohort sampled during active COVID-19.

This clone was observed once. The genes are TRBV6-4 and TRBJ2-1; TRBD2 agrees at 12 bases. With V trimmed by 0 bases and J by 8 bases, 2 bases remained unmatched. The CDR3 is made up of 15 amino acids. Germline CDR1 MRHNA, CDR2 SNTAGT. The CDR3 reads CASSDSLAGGDEQFF. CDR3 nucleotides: TGTGCCAGCAGTGACTCTCTAGCGGGAGGGGATGAGCAGTTCTTC.

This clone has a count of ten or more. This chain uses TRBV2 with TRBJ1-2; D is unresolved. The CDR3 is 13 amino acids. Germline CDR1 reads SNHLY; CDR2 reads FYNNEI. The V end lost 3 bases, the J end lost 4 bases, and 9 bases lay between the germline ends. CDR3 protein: CASSDTSGYGYTF. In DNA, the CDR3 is TGTGCCAGCAGTGACACCTCCGGCTATGGCTACACCTTC.

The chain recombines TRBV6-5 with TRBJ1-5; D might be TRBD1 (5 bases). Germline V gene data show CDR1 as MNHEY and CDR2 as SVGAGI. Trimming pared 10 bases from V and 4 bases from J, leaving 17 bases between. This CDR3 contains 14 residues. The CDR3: CATWDGSWNQPQHF. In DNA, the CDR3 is TGTGCCACCTGGGACGGGAGTTGGAATCAGCCCCAGCATTTT.

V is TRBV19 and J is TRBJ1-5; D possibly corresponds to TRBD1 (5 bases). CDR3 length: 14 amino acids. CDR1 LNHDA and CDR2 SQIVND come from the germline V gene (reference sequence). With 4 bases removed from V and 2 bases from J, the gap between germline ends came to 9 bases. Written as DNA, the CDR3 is TGTGCCAGTAGTAGTAGGGGTGGCAATCAGCCCCAGCATTTT. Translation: CASSSRGGNQPQHF.

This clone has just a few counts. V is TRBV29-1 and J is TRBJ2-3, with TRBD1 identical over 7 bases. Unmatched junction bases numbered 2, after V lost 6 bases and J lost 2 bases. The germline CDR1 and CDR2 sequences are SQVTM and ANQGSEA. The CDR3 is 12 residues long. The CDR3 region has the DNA TGCAGCGTAGGGGGCGACACAGATACGCAGTATTTT. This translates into CSVGGDTDTQYF.

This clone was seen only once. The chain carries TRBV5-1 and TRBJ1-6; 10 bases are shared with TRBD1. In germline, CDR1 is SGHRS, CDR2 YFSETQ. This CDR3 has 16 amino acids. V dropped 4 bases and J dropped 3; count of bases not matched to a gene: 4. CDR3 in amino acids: CASSGGQGNYNSPLHF. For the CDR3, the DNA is TGCGCCAGCAGCGGGGGACAGGGGAACTATAATTCACCCCTCCACTTT.

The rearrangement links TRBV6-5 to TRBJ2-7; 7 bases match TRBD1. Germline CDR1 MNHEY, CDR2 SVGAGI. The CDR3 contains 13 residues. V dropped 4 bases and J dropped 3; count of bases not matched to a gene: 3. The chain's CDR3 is CASSLGQFYEQYF. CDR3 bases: TGTGCCAGCAGTTTGGGACAGTTCTACGAGCAGTACTTC.

The CDR3 coding sequence is TGTGCCAGCAGAACGGGACAGGGGGCGGTGTACGAGCAGTACTTC. Its translation is CASRTGQGAVYEQYF. This rearrangement joins TRBV6-5 to TRBJ2-7; 12 bases agree with TRBD1. CDR1 is MNHEY, CDR2 SVGAGI, per germline. V dropped 6 bases and J dropped 4; count of bases not matched to a gene: 7. The CDR3 length is 15 residues.

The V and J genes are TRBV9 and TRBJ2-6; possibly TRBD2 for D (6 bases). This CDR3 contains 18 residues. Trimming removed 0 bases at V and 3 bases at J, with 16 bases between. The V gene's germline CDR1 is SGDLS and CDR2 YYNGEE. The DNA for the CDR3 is TGTGCCAGCAGCGTAGTAATTATGGGGGGAGTTGGGGCCAACGTCCTGACTTTC. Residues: CASSVVIMGGVGANVLTF.

CDR3 bases: TGCGCCAGCAGCTTGGGGCTAGCGGGACTAAACGAGCAGTACTTC. As protein: CASSLGLAGLNEQYF. The J gene is TRBJ2-7, the V gene TRBV5-1; 9 bases map to TRBD2. Looked up from germline, CDR1 is SGHRS and CDR2 is YFSETQ. This CDR3 has 15 residues. Unmatched junction bases numbered 6, after V lost 0 bases and J lost 5 bases. Together with reference TRBV5-1 and TRBJ2-7, the CDR3 gives the full variable domain: KAGVTQTPRYLIKTRGQQVTLSCSPISGHRSVSWYQQTPGQGLQFLFEYFSETQRNKGNFPGRFSGRQFSNSRSEMNVSTLELGDSALYLCASSLGLAGLNEQYFGPGTRLTVT.

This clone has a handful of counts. The CDR3 reads CASSLGTASGGSYEQYF. The CDR3, as DNA: TGTGCCAGCAGCTTAGGGACGGCTAGCGGGGGATCCTACGAGCAGTACTTC. The chain carries TRBV7-6 and TRBJ2-7; 10 nucleotides agree with TRBD2. The CDR3 runs 17 residues. Trimming took 1 base from V and 1 from J; bases not matched to a gene: 7. The germline V gene has CDR1 SGHVS and CDR2 FNYEAQ.

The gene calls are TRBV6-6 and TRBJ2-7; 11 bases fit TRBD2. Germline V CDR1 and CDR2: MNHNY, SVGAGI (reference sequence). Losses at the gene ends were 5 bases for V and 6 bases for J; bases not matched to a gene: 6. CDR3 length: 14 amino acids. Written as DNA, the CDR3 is TGTGCCAGCAGTGATAGCGGGAGGGCCATCGAGCAGTACTTC. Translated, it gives CASSDSGRAIEQYF.

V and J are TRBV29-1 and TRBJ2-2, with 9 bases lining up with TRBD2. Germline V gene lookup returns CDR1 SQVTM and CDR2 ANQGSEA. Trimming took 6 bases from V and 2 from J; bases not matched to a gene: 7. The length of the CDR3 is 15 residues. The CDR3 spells CSVVSGSLNTGELFF. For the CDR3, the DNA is TGCAGCGTCGTTAGCGGGAGCCTAAACACCGGGGAGCTGTTTTTT.

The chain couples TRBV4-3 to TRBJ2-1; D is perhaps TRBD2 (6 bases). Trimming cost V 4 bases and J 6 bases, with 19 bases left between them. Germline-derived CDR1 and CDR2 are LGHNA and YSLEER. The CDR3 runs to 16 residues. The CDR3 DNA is TGCGCCAGCAGCCGGGGGACTTCGGATATATTCAATGAGCAGTTCTTC. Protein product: CASSRGTSDIFNEQFF.

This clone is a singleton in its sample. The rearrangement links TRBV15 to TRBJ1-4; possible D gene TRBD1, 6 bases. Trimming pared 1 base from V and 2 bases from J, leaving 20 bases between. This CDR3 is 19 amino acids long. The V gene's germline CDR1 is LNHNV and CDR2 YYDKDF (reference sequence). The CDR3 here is CATSRAGTRDGGTNEKLFF. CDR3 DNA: TGTGCCACCAGCAGAGCCGGGACACGCGACGGCGGCACTAATGAAAAACTGTTTTTT.

In nucleotides, the CDR3 is TGTGCCAGCAGCCCTTTACAGGGACTAAATTCACCCCTCCACTTT. It codes for CASSPLQGLNSPLHF. This chain connects TRBV7-2 to TRBJ1-6, with D possibly being TRBD1 (6 bases). Germline values: CDR1 SGHTA, CDR2 FQGNSA. The ends were cut back, 5 bases at V and 7 bases at J, with 15 bases in the middle. This CDR3 region has 15 residues.